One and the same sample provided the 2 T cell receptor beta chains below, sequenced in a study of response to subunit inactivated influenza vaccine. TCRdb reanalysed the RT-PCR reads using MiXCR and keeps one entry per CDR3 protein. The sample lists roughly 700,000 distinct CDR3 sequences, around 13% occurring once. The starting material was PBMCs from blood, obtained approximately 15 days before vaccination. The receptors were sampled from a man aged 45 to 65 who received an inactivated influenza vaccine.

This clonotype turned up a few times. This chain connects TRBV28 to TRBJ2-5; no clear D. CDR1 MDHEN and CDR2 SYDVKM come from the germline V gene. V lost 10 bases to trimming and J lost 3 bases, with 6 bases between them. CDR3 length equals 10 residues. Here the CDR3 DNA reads TGTGCCACTTTGGAAGAGACCCAGTACTTC. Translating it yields CATLEETQYF.

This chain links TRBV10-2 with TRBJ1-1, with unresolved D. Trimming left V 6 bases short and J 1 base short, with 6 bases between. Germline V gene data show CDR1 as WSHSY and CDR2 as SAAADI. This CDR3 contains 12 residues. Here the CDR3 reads CASREGNTEAFF. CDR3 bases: TGCGCCAGCAGGGAGGGGAACACTGAAGCTTTCTTT.